The 20 T cell receptor beta chains given below trace back to one sample, sequenced in a study of shared T cell receptors in the human thymus (dated by TCRdb to about 2021). Library prep was done by the immunoSEQ multiplex PCR assay. Here the immuneACCESS table is served through TCRdb, limited to in-frame sequences with V and J called. Missing clones are a known gap in these copies; in checked studies unresolved V genes cover under half, and the rest lacks a known reason. In this sample the table shows hundreds of thousands of clones, around 87% of which occur a single time. The top ten clones comprise roughly 0.0094% of the sample. These data were likewise used in another study, on human thymus T cells.

Sequencing was carried out using thymocytes. The receptors derive from a boy younger than two with a congenital heart defect. Donor details come from another sample of the same person, matched by shared clones.

The chain couples TRBV30 to TRBJ1-2, with D unclear. The V end was cut by 3 bases, the J end by 6 bases, with 8 bases between. This CDR3 has 11 residues. Germline CDR1 is GTSNPN and CDR2 is SVGIG (reference sequence). CDR3 region: CAWRVGDGYTF. DNA for the CDR3: TGTGCCTGGAGGGTCGGGGATGGCTACACCTTC.

This clone was counted a single time. This chain connects TRBV5-1 to TRBJ1-1, with TRBD1 matching over 7 bases. V lost 2 bases to trimming and J lost 6 bases; unmatched junction nucleotides: 16. Germline CDR1 is SGHRS and CDR2 is YFSETQ. The CDR3 runs to 17 residues. In DNA form, the CDR3 reads TGCGCCAGCAGCTTAAAAGGGGGCTTGTACCTCCAAGCTGAAGCTTTCTTT. This translates into CASSLKGGLYLQAEAFF.

The chain combines TRBV5-6 with TRBJ1-2; no clear D gene. This CDR3 has 15 residues. V lost 0 bases and J lost 0, with 9 bases in between. Per germline, CDR1 SGHDT and CDR2 YYEEEE. CDR3 residues: CASSLAGSPNYGYTF. The CDR3 DNA sequence: TGTGCCAGCAGCTTGGCGGGATCCCCTAACTATGGCTACACCTTC. Complete variable domain (other parts from reference TRBV5-6 and TRBJ1-2): DAGVTQSPTHLIKTRGQQVTLRCSPKSGHDTVSWYQQALGQGPQFIFQYYEEEERQRGNFPDRFSGHQFPNYSSELNVNALLLGDSALYLCASSLAGSPNYGYTFGSGTRLTVV.

To note about this clone: Other DNA sequences in the sample encode the same CDR3. The chain employs TRBV6-6 and TRBJ1-6; 8 nucleotides agree with TRBD1. V gave up 2 bases and J gave up 4 bases; unmatched junction bases: 1. This CDR3 comprises 15 residues. Germline-derived CDR1 and CDR2 are MNHNY and SVGAGI (reference sequence). The CDR3 spells CASSYRDRYNSPLHF. The DNA for the CDR3 is TGTGCCAGCAGTTACCGGGACAGGTATAATTCACCCCTCCACTTT.

V gene TRBV28 combines with J gene TRBJ2-7; 8 bases agree with TRBD1. Germline V CDR1 and CDR2: MDHEN, SYDVKM. CDR3 size: 16 residues. V was pared by 8 bases and J by 3 bases, with 15 bases of the junction left unmatched. This CDR3 reads CASAQRTGPTIYEQYF. CDR3 coding DNA: TGTGCCAGCGCTCAGAGGACAGGGCCCACGATCTACGAGCAGTACTTC.

The gene calls are TRBV14 and TRBJ1-1, with D hard to call. CDR3 length equals 13 residues. Per germline, CDR1 SGHDN and CDR2 FVKESK. Trimming took off 4 bases at V and 5 bases at J, with 11 bases between the two ends. CDR3 region: CASSPAEVTEAFF. Here the CDR3 DNA reads TGTGCCAGCAGCCCCGCAGAAGTGACTGAAGCTTTCTTT.

The chain carries TRBV7-6 and TRBJ1-5, with 11 bases lining up with TRBD1. Germline lookup yields CDR1 SGHVS and CDR2 FNYEAQ. The V and J ends lost 5 bases and 0 bases, in that order; junction bases with no gene match: 6. CDR3 size: 17 residues. The CDR3 region is CASSPGQGGDSNQPQHF. In DNA form, the CDR3 reads TGTGCCAGCAGCCCGGGACAGGGGGGCGATAGCAATCAGCCCCAGCATTTT.

CDR3 in amino acids: CSVEDVPSNYGYTF. The CDR3 DNA is TGCAGCGTTGAAGATGTCCCGTCTAACTATGGCTACACCTTC. The rearrangement links TRBV29-1 to TRBJ1-2; unclear D gene. Germline V gives CDR1 SQVTM, CDR2 ANQGSEA. Trimming shortened V by 0 bases and J by 0 bases, and 8 bases separated the two germline ends. The CDR3 covers 14 residues.

The V and J genes are TRBV6-1 and TRBJ2-7, with a weak D call TRBD1 (5 bases). The CDR3 sequence is 13 residues long. In germline, CDR1 is MNHNS, CDR2 SASEGT. V dropped 10 bases and J dropped 1 base, with 14 bases sitting between them. CDR3: CATWVRESYEQYF. CDR3 sequence (DNA): TGTGCCACATGGGTCAGGGAATCCTACGAGCAGTACTTC.

This clone is a singleton in its sample. Written as DNA, the CDR3 is TGTGCCAGCAGCCCCGGCGGGGGGCATGGCTACACCTTC. Protein sequence: CASSPGGGHGYTF. This sequence joins TRBV9 and TRBJ1-2; D is possibly TRBD1 (6 bases). This CDR3 contains 13 residues. Germline V gene lookup returns CDR1 SGDLS and CDR2 YYNGEE. Trimming took off 4 bases at V and 6 bases at J, with 13 bases between the two ends.

The chain carries TRBV29-1 and TRBJ1-3; no firm D call. In germline, CDR1 is SQVTM, CDR2 ANQGSEA. Trimming cost V 4 bases and J 4 bases, with 26 bases left between them. CDR3 length equals 18 residues. The CDR3 DNA reads TGCAGCGTTGCAATTTCCTGGCCCCTGGGAGCGATCGGAAACACCATATATTTT. Translated: CSVAISWPLGAIGNTIYF.

The genes are TRBV28 and TRBJ1-1, with D perhaps matching TRBD1 (6 bases). The CDR3 runs 12 residues. Trimming shortened V by 7 bases and J by 6 bases, and 12 bases separated the two germline ends. Germline assignment: CDR1 MDHEN and CDR2 SYDVKM. The CDR3 protein is CASIFRGAEAFF. The CDR3 nucleotides are TGTGCCAGCATCTTCAGGGGTGCTGAAGCTTTCTTT.

The chain employs TRBV28 and TRBJ2-7; 7 bases align to TRBD1. Trimming cost V 6 bases and J 2 bases; bases outside gene matches: 7. The CDR3 contains 14 residues. The germline V gene encodes CDR1 MDHEN and CDR2 SYDVKM. CDR3: CASSIGDSAYEQYF. Here the CDR3 DNA reads TGTGCCAGCAGCATAGGGGACAGCGCCTACGAGCAGTACTTC.

The chain recombines TRBV28 with TRBJ2-1, with 15 bases fitting TRBD2. Germline assignment: CDR1 MDHEN and CDR2 SYDVKM. Losses at the gene ends were 3 bases for V and 8 bases for J; bases not matched to a gene: 11. There are 18 residues in the CDR3. The CDR3 DNA sequence: TGTGCCAGCAGTTTCTTCGGGACTAGCGGGGGGTTCGGGCATGAGCAGTTCTTC. This translates into CASSFFGTSGGFGHEQFF.

The chain combines TRBV19 with TRBJ1-6, with 8 bases identical to TRBD1. The CDR3 has 14 residues. CDR1 LNHDA and CDR2 SQIVND come from the germline V gene (reference sequence). V lost 3 bases, J lost 10 bases, and 5 bases stayed unmatched. The CDR3, as DNA: TGTGCCAGTAGTATCGCGACAGGGGCCTCACCCCTCCACTTT. Its protein product is CASSIATGASPLHF.

The chain uses TRBV27 and TRBJ1-1, with 9 bases aligning to TRBD1. CDR3 length: 16 residues. J lost 5 bases, V lost 6 bases, and 13 bases had no gene match. Germline CDR1 reads MNHEY; CDR2 reads SMNVEV (reference sequence). The DNA of the CDR3 is TGTGCCAGCAGCTCAACCACCGGGACAGGGCGGACTGAAGCTTTCTTT. Residues: CASSSTTGTGRTEAFF.

This rearrangement joins TRBV5-6 to TRBJ2-1; D unclear. The CDR3 is made up of 13 amino acids. V shed 2 bases and J shed 5 bases, with 8 bases lying between them. Germline values: CDR1 SGHDT, CDR2 YYEEEE. CDR3 nucleotide sequence: TGTGCCAGCAGCTTACAACTACACAATGAGCAGTTCTTC. This codes for CASSLQLHNEQFF.

The rearrangement uses TRBV5-1 and TRBJ2-3; 8 positions match TRBD1. This CDR3 spans 17 amino acids. The V segment lost 6 bases and the J segment 5 bases; nucleotides outside the gene matches: 17. Germline CDR1 reads SGHRS; CDR2 reads YFSETQ. The CDR3 region is CASNTRMGTGGQDTQYF. The CDR3 DNA reads as TGCGCCAGCAACACCCGTATGGGTACAGGGGGACAAGATACGCAGTATTTT.

The rearrangement links TRBV2 to TRBJ1-5, with a weak D call TRBD1 (6 bases). Germline V gives CDR1 SNHLY, CDR2 FYNNEI. The CDR3 length is 16 residues. The V and J ends lost 6 bases and 4 bases respectively, with 19 bases between them. The CDR3: CASRGRRGQLNQPQHF. The CDR3 DNA reads as TGTGCCAGCAGAGGCCGAAGAGGACAGCTAAATCAGCCCCAGCATTTT. Variable domain in full (rest from reference TRBV2 and TRBJ1-5): EPEVTQTPSHQVTQMGQEVILRCVPISNHLYFYWYRQILGQKVEFLVSFYNNEISEKSEIFDDQFSVERPDGSNFTLKIRSTKLEDSAMYFCASRGRRGQLNQPQHFGDGTRLSIL.

This rearrangement joins TRBV25-1 to TRBJ2-1, with D perhaps TRBD1 (5 bases). This CDR3 has 16 residues. Deletions cut 2 bases from V and 0 bases from J, with 11 bases between. The V gene's germline CDR1 is MGHDK and CDR2 SYGVNS. This chain's CDR3 is CASSEKLDSSYNEQFF. The CDR3 DNA reads TGTGCCAGCAGTGAAAAGCTAGACAGCTCCTACAATGAGCAGTTCTTC.